Listed below are T cell receptor beta chains from one sample, sequenced in a study of T-cell reconstitution after alpha-beta-depleted transplantation in children. Via MiXCR, TCRdb re-called the PCR reads, giving one row per CDR3 protein. The table shows approximately 650,000 distinct CDR3 sequences, with 10% to 15% occurring only once. The sample was PBMCs, taken before TCRalphabeta/CD19-depleted stem cell transplant. These receptors were obtained from a girl aged 2 to 10 with congenital amegakaryocytic thrombocytopenia, due to receive a stem cell transplant. CDR3s leave out the opening cysteine and the closing phenylalanine or tryptophan.

>TRBJ2-5|TRBV20-1
SAKGDPGSTQGTQY
>TRBJ2-3|TRBV5-1
ATQLLGTDTQY
>TRBJ2-7|TRBV3-1
ASSQFAGTGAYEQY
>TRBJ2-1|TRBV12-3/TRBV12-4
ASSLAGEGYNEQF
>TRBJ2-5|TRBV6-1
ASSSVGAAETQY
>TRBJ2-2|TRBV7-2
ASNVLDRGRSGELF
>TRBJ2-2|TRBV10-3
AIIGELGAGELF
>TRBJ2-5|TRBV10-3
AIMRDPQETQY
>TRBJ2-1|TRBV21-1
ASSKGLGSLYEQF
>TRBJ2-3|TRBV20-1
SASGLASTTDTQY
>TRBJ2-1|TRBV5-1
ASSLETSGGPNEQF
>TRBJ2-3|TRBV20-1
SASLPGTTDTQY
>TRBJ2-1|TRBV15
ATSRVPSVQFYNEQF
>TRBJ2-5|TRBV29-1
SVEDLQAMSETQY
>TRBJ2-2|TRBV20-1
SATTSGTTGELF
>TRBJ2-5|TRBV12-3/TRBV12-4
ASSFGPQETQY
>TRBJ2-3|TRBV28
ASRFPGGRTLSDTQY
>TRBJ2-3|TRBV5-1
ASSPRQGPRTDTQY
>TRBJ1-1|TRBV20-1
SAAFSGAGTEAF
>TRBJ2-5|TRBV12-3/TRBV12-4
ASSLKETQY
>TRBJ2-2|TRBV7-3
ASSLGPSNTGELF
>TRBJ2-1|TRBV10-3
AISDGQGASYNEQF
>TRBJ1-4|TRBV3-1
ASNDGGYNEKLF
>TRBJ2-5|TRBV5-1
ASMKAALIQETQY
>TRBJ1-1|TRBV5-1
ASQWRPPGATGGTEAF
>TRBJ2-3|TRBV27
ASSFIREYIDTQY
>TRBJ2-1|TRBV27
ASSSLSERDYNEQF
>TRBJ2-3|TRBV12-3/TRBV12-4
ASSFYSSGSETQY
>TRBJ1-4|TRBV5-1
ASSLSGDLDEKLF